The clone carrying this TCR beta chain was seen at least ten times. A read error may produce the germline difference seen at one junction end. CDR3 length: 11 residues. CDR1 LNHDA and CDR2 SQIVND come from the germline V gene (reference sequence). This sample is drawn from a study of neurological immune-mediated disorders. The cDNA came from 5'RACE with 10-nucleotide random UMIs. TCRdb passed the 5' RACE reads through MiXCR, listing each CDR3 protein once. In the table there are tens of thousands of distinct CDR3 sequences, 10% of which are singletons. The specimen sequenced was PBMCs. The sequence derives from a man aged 40-49 years in good health. The J gene is TRBJ1-2, the V gene TRBV19; 7 bases map to TRBD1. The CDR3 nucleotides are TGTGCCAGTAGTATCCTGGGACAGTTGGACTTC. Residues: CASSILGQLDF. The full variable domain, rest sourced from reference TRBV19 and TRBJ1-2, is DGGITQSPKYLFRKEGQNVTLSCEQNLNHDAMYWYRQDPGQGLRLIYYSQIVNDFQKGDIAEGYSVSREKKESFPLTVTSAQKNPTAFYLCASSILGQLDFGSGTRLTVV.